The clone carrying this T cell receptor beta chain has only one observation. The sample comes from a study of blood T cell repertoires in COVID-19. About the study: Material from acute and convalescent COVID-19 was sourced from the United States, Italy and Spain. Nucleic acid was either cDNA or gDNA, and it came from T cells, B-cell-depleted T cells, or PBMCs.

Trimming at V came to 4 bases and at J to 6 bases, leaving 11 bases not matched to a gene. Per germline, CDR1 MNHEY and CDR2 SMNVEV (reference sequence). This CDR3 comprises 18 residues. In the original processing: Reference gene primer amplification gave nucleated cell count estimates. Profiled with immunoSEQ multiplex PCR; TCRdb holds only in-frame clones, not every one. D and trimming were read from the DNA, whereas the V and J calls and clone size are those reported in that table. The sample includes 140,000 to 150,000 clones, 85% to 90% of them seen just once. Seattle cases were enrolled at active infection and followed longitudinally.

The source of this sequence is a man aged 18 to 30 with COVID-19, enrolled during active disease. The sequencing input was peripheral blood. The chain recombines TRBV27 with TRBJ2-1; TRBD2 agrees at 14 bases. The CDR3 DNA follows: TGTGCCAGCAGTTCTTATACGGGACTAGCGGGAGAGCCCAATGAGCAGTTCTTC. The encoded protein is CASSSYTGLAGEPNEQFF.